A selection of T cell receptor beta chains follows, all from one sample in a study of T-cell reconstitution after alpha-beta-depleted transplantation in children. From the PCR reads, TCRdb called clonotypes with MiXCR, one entry per CDR3 protein. The repertoire holds 500,000 to 650,000 distinct CDR3 sequences, with roughly 10% as singletons. Material: PBMCs, mostly from graft donor cells, obtained 180 days after TCRalphabeta/CD19-depleted stem cell transplant. These receptors came from a female patient younger than 10 who had a stem cell transplant for aplastic anemia, so the T cells may come from the graft donor. Each CDR3 is given with its conserved first and last residue. Each record gives: V gene, clone size, D gene, CDR3 protein. A D gene is named only where the DNA matches it firmly. Some rows mark clone size as missing; the rest say once, few, many or name a class of expanded clone.

v_call: TRBV20-1
clone_size: few
d_call: -
cdr3_aa: CSAKHRANEQFF

v_call: TRBV20-1
clone_size: -
d_call: -
cdr3_aa: CSAWAREGYEQYF

v_call: TRBV12-3/TRBV12-4
clone_size: few
d_call: -
cdr3_aa: CASLNSGPQETQYF

v_call: TRBV24-1
clone_size: -
d_call: -
cdr3_aa: CATSGALEGGANVLTF

v_call: TRBV2
clone_size: -
d_call: TRBD1
cdr3_aa: CASSDRTGSGANVLTF

v_call: TRBV7-9
clone_size: -
d_call: TRBD2
cdr3_aa: CASSPSSGLAGHDEQYF

v_call: TRBV4-2
clone_size: -
d_call: -
cdr3_aa: CASSQDRGAPPYGYTF

v_call: TRBV12-3/TRBV12-4
clone_size: many
d_call: -
cdr3_aa: CASSPRGSPDTQYF

v_call: TRBV19
clone_size: -
d_call: -
cdr3_aa: CATGGFSKPQHF

v_call: TRBV9
clone_size: many
d_call: TRBD2
cdr3_aa: CASSAGLARHNEQFF

v_call: TRBV10-3
clone_size: many
d_call: TRBD1
cdr3_aa: CAISAFAGTGEETQYF

v_call: TRBV7-9
clone_size: few
d_call: TRBD1
cdr3_aa: CASSEGDSDYEQYF

v_call: TRBV20-1
clone_size: -
d_call: TRBD1
cdr3_aa: CSAPDRGTEAFF

v_call: TRBV3-1
clone_size: few
d_call: -
cdr3_aa: CASSLEGPVAGNTIYF

v_call: TRBV19
clone_size: few
d_call: TRBD1
cdr3_aa: CASTPRDRGRTGELFF

v_call: TRBV10-3
clone_size: -
d_call: TRBD2
cdr3_aa: CAISEWGTSEPNEQFF

v_call: TRBV6-1
clone_size: -
d_call: -
cdr3_aa: CASSPQWSNQPQHF

v_call: TRBV14
clone_size: -
d_call: -
cdr3_aa: CASSQVPTGELFF

v_call: TRBV11-1
clone_size: few
d_call: -
cdr3_aa: CASSPRVVPVLQETQYF

v_call: TRBV10-3
clone_size: many
d_call: -
cdr3_aa: CAIKGLEAAYEQYF